This entry lists 12 T cell receptor beta chains sequenced from one sample in a study of T cell repertoires in cytomegalovirus infection. TCRdb re-derived calls from the reads in MiXCR, one entry per CDR3 protein. The table shows some 350,000 distinct CDR3 sequences, with almost 30% occurring only once. These receptors have no identified antigens. Material: cultured PBMCs, obtained from culture after CMV antigen stimulation. The origin of the receptors is a human donor in good health (CMV status not recorded). Some clones in this sample may be carry-over from other donors' samples.

This clonotype was picked up a small number of times. V is TRBV28 and J is TRBJ2-5; 7 bases agree with TRBD1. Trimming cost V 7 bases and J 4 bases; bases outside gene matches: 12. This CDR3 has 15 residues. Germline loops: CDR1 MDHEN, CDR2 SYDVKM. The CDR3 bases are TGTGCCAGCAACTTGGGGCAGGGGGTTGGAGAGACCCAGTACTTC. Protein product: CASNLGQGVGETQYF.

The chain uses TRBV25-1 and TRBJ2-7; 13 bases agree with TRBD2. Germline lookup yields CDR1 MGHDK and CDR2 SYGVNS. The CDR3 extends over 14 amino acids. V gave up 7 bases and J gave up 3 bases; unmatched junction bases: 3. Written as DNA, the CDR3 is TGTGCCAGCATGGGACTAGCGGGACTCTACGAGCAGTACTTC. Protein sequence: CASMGLAGLYEQYF.

V and J are TRBV7-8 and TRBJ2-2; D uncertain. Germline V gene lookup returns CDR1 SGHVS and CDR2 FQNEAQ. The CDR3 has 16 amino acids. Deletions cut 5 bases from V and 3 bases from J, with 16 bases between. CDR3 nucleotides: TGTGCCAGCAGCCCTACACCGACTCTTCACACCGGGGAGCTGTTTTTT. This sequence encodes CASSPTPTLHTGELFF. Based on the CDR3 plus reference TRBV7-8 and TRBJ2-2, the full variable domain is GAGVSQSPRYKVAKRGQDVALRCDPISGHVSLFWYQQALGQGPEFLTYFQNEAQLDKSGLPSDRFFAERPEGSVSTLKIQRTQQEDSAVYLCASSPTPTLHTGELFFGEGSRLTVL.

This clonotype was recorded a few times. The chain carries TRBV12-3 or TRBV12-4 and TRBJ2-2; D is perhaps TRBD2 (5 bases). V lost 9 bases and J 5 bases, leaving 13 bases between the germline ends. The CDR3 sequence is 13 residues long. This CDR3 is CASSRRRTGELFF. CDR3 nucleotide sequence: TGTGCCAGTTCACGTAGGAGGACCGGGGAGCTGTTTTTT.

This clonotype was observed a few times. The chain carries TRBV7-3 and TRBJ2-1, with TRBD2 matching 9 bases. Germline trimming cut 3 bases from V and 10 bases from J; bases unmatched to any gene: 10. The CDR3 is 15 residues long. CDR1 and CDR2 from the germline V gene are SGHTA and FQGTGA. This CDR3 reads CASSLGAGGEREQFF. DNA for the CDR3: TGTGCCAGCAGCTTGGGGGCGGGAGGGGAAAGGGAGCAGTTCTTC.

The CDR3 sequence is CALLTAGIYPGNTIYF. CDR3 bases: TGTGCCCTACTGACGGCAGGGATATATCCTGGAAACACCATATATTTT. The chain uses TRBV7-4 and TRBJ1-3; D might be TRBD1 (5 bases). The V and J ends lost 11 bases and 2 bases respectively, with 22 bases between them. This CDR3 is built from 16 residues. Germline-derived CDR1 and CDR2 are SGHVT and SQSDAQ.

There are many counts of this clonotype. The gene calls are TRBV18 and TRBJ1-1; D gene uncertain. V was pared by 3 bases and J by 5 bases, with 10 bases between. Germline V CDR1 and CDR2: KGHSH, LQKENI. This CDR3 is built from 13 residues. This CDR3 is CASSPGLGTEAFF. The DNA for the CDR3 is TGTGCCAGCTCACCGGGGTTGGGGACTGAAGCTTTCTTT.

The chain is built from TRBV12-3 or TRBV12-4 and TRBJ1-3; 7 bases align to TRBD1. The CDR3 loop spans 16 amino acids. The junction had 14 bases not matched to a gene; V was cut back by 6 bases and J by 6 bases. This chain's CDR3 is CASRGGGRDSTNTIYF. The CDR3 DNA reads TGTGCCAGCAGGGGTGGAGGCCGGGACAGTACAAACACCATATATTTT.

The chain recombines TRBV6-5 with TRBJ2-7, with a weak D call TRBD1 (5 bases). Between the trimmed V and J ends, which lost 2 bases and 3 bases, there was a span of 11 bases. There are 14 residues in the CDR3. Germline V lookup: CDR1 MNHEY, CDR2 SVGAGI. CDR3 in amino acids: CASSYDRTSYEQYF. The CDR3 DNA reads as TGTGCCAGCAGTTACGACCGGACAAGCTACGAGCAGTACTTC.

The CDR3 protein is CASSLVRTSYEQYF. The CDR3 nucleotides read TGTGCCAGCAGCTTAGTACGGACCTCCTACGAGCAGTACTTC. This chain uses TRBV7-8 with TRBJ2-7; D is uncertain. This CDR3 comprises 14 residues. CDR1 is SGHVS and CDR2 is FQNEAQ in the germline V gene. Trimming left V 1 base short and J 0 bases short, with 7 bases between. The full variable domain, rest sourced from reference TRBV7-8 and TRBJ2-7, is GAGVSQSPRYKVAKRGQDVALRCDPISGHVSLFWYQQALGQGPEFLTYFQNEAQLDKSGLPSDRFFAERPEGSVSTLKIQRTQQEDSAVYLCASSLVRTSYEQYFGPGTRLTVT.

This clonotype was counted a few times. J is TRBJ1-1 and V is TRBV6-6; no firm D call. The V end lost 0 bases, the J end lost 1 base, and 9 bases lay between the germline ends. Germline CDR1 reads MNHNY; CDR2 reads SVGAGI (reference sequence). CDR3 length: 15 residues. The CDR3 DNA is TGTGCCAGCAGTTACTCGGAGAACACGAACACTGAAGCTTTCTTT. Translation: CASSYSENTNTEAFF.

This clonotype showed up many times. The rearrangement links TRBV14 to TRBJ2-7; TRBD2 is a possible D gene (5 bases). The CDR3 extends over 14 amino acids. Germline CDR1 SGHDN, CDR2 FVKESK. The V end lost 4 bases, the J end lost 5 bases, and 15 bases lay between the germline ends. This CDR3 reads CASSRLAQSHEQYF. In DNA, the CDR3 is TGTGCCAGCAGCCGGTTAGCGCAAAGCCACGAGCAGTACTTC.